The 17 T cell receptor beta chains below all came from one sample that was sequenced in a study of blood T cell repertoires in COVID-19. Repertoires were generated with immunoSEQ multiplex PCR, while TCRdb's copy carries only in-frame clones and drops some. The sample yields under 150,000 clones, 90% seen once. Sequencing used peripheral blood. These receptors all come from a man in his 60s with COVID-19, enrolled during active disease.

J is TRBJ2-7 and V is TRBV9, with D possibly being TRBD2 (6 bases). Trimming took off 4 bases at V and 4 bases at J, with 15 bases between the two ends. CDR1 and CDR2 (germline): SGDLS, YYNGEE. CDR3 length: 14 residues. CDR3 in amino acids: CASSPLASHYEQYF. In nucleotides, the CDR3 is TGTGCCAGCAGCCCCCTAGCGTCTCATTACGAGCAGTACTTC. The variable domain in full, with the rest retrieved from reference TRBV9 and TRBJ2-7, is DSGVTQTPKHLITATGQRVTLRCSPRSGDLSVYWYQQSLDQGLQFLIQYYNGEERAKGNILERFSAQQFPDLHSELNLSSLELGDSALYFCASSPLASHYEQYFGPGTRLTVT.

The chain links TRBV5-6 to TRBJ1-1, with D maybe TRBD1 (6 bases). Germline loops: CDR1 SGHDT, CDR2 YYEEEE. There are 14 residues in the CDR3. V was trimmed by 1 base and J by 3 bases, leaving 10 bases between them. CDR3 DNA: TGTGCCAGCAGCTTGTACAGGGCGTACACTGAAGCTTTCTTT. Translated: CASSLYRAYTEAFF.

The chain uses TRBV7-9 and TRBJ1-1; no reliable D call. From germline, CDR1 is SEHNR and CDR2 FQNEAQ (reference sequence). This CDR3 spans 11 amino acids. Here the CDR3 reads CANKKLAEAFF. The DNA of the CDR3 is TGTGCAAATAAAAAACTTGCTGAAGCTTTCTTT. Complete variable domain (other parts from reference TRBV7-9 and TRBJ1-1): DTGVSQNPRHKITKRGQNVTFRCDPISEHNRLYWYRQTLGQGPEFLTYFQNEAQLEKSRLLSDRFSAERPKGSFSTLEIQRTEQGDSAMYLCANKKLAEAFFGQGTRLTVV.

The V and J genes are TRBV7-9 and TRBJ2-5; possibly TRBD1 for D (6 bases). CDR1 is SEHNR and CDR2 is FQNEAQ in the germline V gene (reference sequence). V was shortened by 6 bases and J by 2 bases, with 13 bases between the two germline ends. The length of the CDR3 is 14 residues. CDR3 amino acids: CASRRPGQQETQYF. The CDR3 DNA reads as TGTGCCAGCAGAAGACCGGGACAACAAGAGACCCAGTACTTC.

The genes are TRBV12-3 or TRBV12-4 and TRBJ2-7; TRBD2 might be the D (6 bases). The CDR3 has 13 residues. V shed 6 bases and J shed 3 bases, with 12 bases lying between them. In DNA form, the CDR3 reads TGTGCCAGCAGCCAGGCGGGGAGCTACGAGCAGTACTTC. Translating gives CASSQAGSYEQYF.

The gene calls are TRBV9 and TRBJ2-1; weak D call: TRBD1 (6 bases). Trimming pared 0 bases from V and 5 bases from J, leaving 12 bases between. Per the germline V gene, CDR1 is SGDLS and CDR2 is YYNGEE. The CDR3 length is 15 residues. CDR3 in amino acids: CASSVGTGRHNEQFF. The CDR3 coding sequence is TGTGCCAGCAGCGTAGGTACAGGGAGACACAATGAGCAGTTCTTC.

The chain joins TRBV19 to TRBJ2-4; D is ambiguous. V lost 5 bases and J lost 0, with 8 bases in between. CDR1 and CDR2 from the germline V gene are LNHDA and SQIVND (reference sequence). This CDR3 is 14 amino acids long. The CDR3 here is CASSPELAKNIQYF. CDR3 nucleotide sequence: TGTGCCAGTAGTCCCGAGTTAGCCAAAAACATTCAGTACTTC. The complete variable domain, with remaining parts taken from reference TRBV19 and TRBJ2-4, reads DGGITQSPKYLFRKEGQNVTLSCEQNLNHDAMYWYRQDPGQGLRLIYYSQIVNDFQKGDIAEGYSVSREKKESFPLTVTSAQKNPTAFYLCASSPELAKNIQYFGAGTRLSVL.

The genes are TRBV7-2 and TRBJ2-7, with a possible D match to TRBD2 (6 bases). This CDR3 is 14 amino acids long. With 1 base removed from V and 4 bases from J, the gap between germline ends came to 11 bases. Germline CDR1 and CDR2: SGHTA and FQGNSA. This chain's CDR3 is CASSLVGGTYEQYF. DNA for the CDR3: TGTGCCAGCAGCTTAGTGGGGGGAACGTACGAGCAGTACTTC.

CDR3 sequence: CASSPLGGGSSYNEQFF. Written as DNA, the CDR3 is TGTGCCAGCAGCCCCCTCGGCGGGGGAAGCTCCTACAATGAGCAGTTCTTC. The genes are TRBV9 and TRBJ2-1, with 7 bases that match TRBD2. Germline CDR1 is SGDLS and CDR2 is YYNGEE. V lost 4 bases and J lost 0; bases outside the gene matches: 10. The CDR3 spans 17 residues.

V is TRBV6-1 and J is TRBJ1-2; D is ambiguous. Germline-derived CDR1 and CDR2 are MNHNS and SASEGT. V gave up 2 bases and J gave up 10 bases, with 5 bases separating them. CDR3 size: 10 residues. CDR3 nucleotides: TGTGCCAGCAGTGAATTCGTCTACACCTTC. This encodes CASSEFVYTF.

The chain links TRBV14 to TRBJ2-7; 9 bases line up with TRBD1. CDR3 size: 15 residues. V lost 4 bases to trimming and J lost 0 bases; unmatched junction nucleotides: 4. CDR1 and CDR2 from the germline V gene are SGHDN and FVKESK. For the CDR3, the DNA is TGTGCCAGCAGCCTCGGGACAGGGTCCTCCTACGAGCAGTACTTC. Encoded protein: CASSLGTGSSYEQYF.

This rearrangement joins TRBV5-6 to TRBJ1-4, with a tentative D call TRBD1 (5 bases). Trimming removed 4 bases at V and 3 bases at J, with 13 bases between. The length of the CDR3 is 15 residues. The V gene's germline CDR1 is SGHDT and CDR2 YYEEEE. CDR3 sequence: CASSIGHSANEKLFF. CDR3 sequence (DNA): TGTGCCAGCAGCATCGGACATTCGGCTAATGAAAAACTGTTTTTT. The complete variable domain, with remaining parts taken from reference TRBV5-6 and TRBJ1-4, reads DAGVTQSPTHLIKTRGQQVTLRCSPKSGHDTVSWYQQALGQGPQFIFQYYEEEERQRGNFPDRFSGHQFPNYSSELNVNALLLGDSALYLCASSIGHSANEKLFFGSGTQLSVL.

V usage is TRBV2 and J usage is TRBJ1-6; 7 nucleotides match TRBD1. V shed 7 bases and J 10 bases; nucleotides not matched to a gene: 10. The CDR3 length is 14 residues. Germline CDR1 and CDR2: SNHLY and FYNNEI. The CDR3 nucleotides are TGTGCCAGCATACCGGGGGCAGGGGGATCACCCCTCCACTTT. Its translation: CASIPGAGGSPLHF.

The rearrangement joins TRBV7-9 to TRBJ1-1; D might be TRBD1 (6 bases). Trimming pared 6 bases from V and 8 bases from J, leaving 13 bases between. The CDR3 consists of 12 residues. Germline assignment: CDR1 SEHNR and CDR2 FQNEAQ (reference sequence). CDR3 sequence (DNA): TGTGCCAGCAGTATTAGGGGGGGAGAAGCTTTCTTT. Protein product: CASSIRGGEAFF.

The chain is built from TRBV7-8 and TRBJ2-3; TRBD1 agrees at 7 bases. The CDR3 has 15 residues. V dropped 4 bases and J dropped 1; count of bases not matched to a gene: 5. CDR1 and CDR2 from the germline V gene are SGHVS and FQNEAQ. The CDR3 protein is CASSSAGGRTDTQYF. CDR3 bases: TGTGCCAGCAGCTCCGCAGGGGGACGCACAGATACGCAGTATTTT.

As DNA, the CDR3 is TGTGCCAGCTCACCACCGGGACAGCGGGGGAGTAATTCACCCCTCCACTTT. This codes for CASSPPGQRGSNSPLHF. The chain couples TRBV18 to TRBJ1-6; TRBD1 agrees at 7 bases. In germline, CDR1 is KGHSH, CDR2 LQKENI. This CDR3 is 17 amino acids long. Trimming cost V 0 bases and J 6 bases; bases outside gene matches: 8.

V usage is TRBV2 and J usage is TRBJ1-2, with D perhaps TRBD1 (5 bases). Germline values: CDR1 SNHLY, CDR2 FYNNEI. V was clipped by 2 bases and J by 0 bases, with 10 bases between them. The length of the CDR3 is 15 residues. In nucleotides, the CDR3 is TGTGCCAGCAGTGAAAAGGGGCAGCCTAACTATGGCTACACCTTC. It is translated as CASSEKGQPNYGYTF.